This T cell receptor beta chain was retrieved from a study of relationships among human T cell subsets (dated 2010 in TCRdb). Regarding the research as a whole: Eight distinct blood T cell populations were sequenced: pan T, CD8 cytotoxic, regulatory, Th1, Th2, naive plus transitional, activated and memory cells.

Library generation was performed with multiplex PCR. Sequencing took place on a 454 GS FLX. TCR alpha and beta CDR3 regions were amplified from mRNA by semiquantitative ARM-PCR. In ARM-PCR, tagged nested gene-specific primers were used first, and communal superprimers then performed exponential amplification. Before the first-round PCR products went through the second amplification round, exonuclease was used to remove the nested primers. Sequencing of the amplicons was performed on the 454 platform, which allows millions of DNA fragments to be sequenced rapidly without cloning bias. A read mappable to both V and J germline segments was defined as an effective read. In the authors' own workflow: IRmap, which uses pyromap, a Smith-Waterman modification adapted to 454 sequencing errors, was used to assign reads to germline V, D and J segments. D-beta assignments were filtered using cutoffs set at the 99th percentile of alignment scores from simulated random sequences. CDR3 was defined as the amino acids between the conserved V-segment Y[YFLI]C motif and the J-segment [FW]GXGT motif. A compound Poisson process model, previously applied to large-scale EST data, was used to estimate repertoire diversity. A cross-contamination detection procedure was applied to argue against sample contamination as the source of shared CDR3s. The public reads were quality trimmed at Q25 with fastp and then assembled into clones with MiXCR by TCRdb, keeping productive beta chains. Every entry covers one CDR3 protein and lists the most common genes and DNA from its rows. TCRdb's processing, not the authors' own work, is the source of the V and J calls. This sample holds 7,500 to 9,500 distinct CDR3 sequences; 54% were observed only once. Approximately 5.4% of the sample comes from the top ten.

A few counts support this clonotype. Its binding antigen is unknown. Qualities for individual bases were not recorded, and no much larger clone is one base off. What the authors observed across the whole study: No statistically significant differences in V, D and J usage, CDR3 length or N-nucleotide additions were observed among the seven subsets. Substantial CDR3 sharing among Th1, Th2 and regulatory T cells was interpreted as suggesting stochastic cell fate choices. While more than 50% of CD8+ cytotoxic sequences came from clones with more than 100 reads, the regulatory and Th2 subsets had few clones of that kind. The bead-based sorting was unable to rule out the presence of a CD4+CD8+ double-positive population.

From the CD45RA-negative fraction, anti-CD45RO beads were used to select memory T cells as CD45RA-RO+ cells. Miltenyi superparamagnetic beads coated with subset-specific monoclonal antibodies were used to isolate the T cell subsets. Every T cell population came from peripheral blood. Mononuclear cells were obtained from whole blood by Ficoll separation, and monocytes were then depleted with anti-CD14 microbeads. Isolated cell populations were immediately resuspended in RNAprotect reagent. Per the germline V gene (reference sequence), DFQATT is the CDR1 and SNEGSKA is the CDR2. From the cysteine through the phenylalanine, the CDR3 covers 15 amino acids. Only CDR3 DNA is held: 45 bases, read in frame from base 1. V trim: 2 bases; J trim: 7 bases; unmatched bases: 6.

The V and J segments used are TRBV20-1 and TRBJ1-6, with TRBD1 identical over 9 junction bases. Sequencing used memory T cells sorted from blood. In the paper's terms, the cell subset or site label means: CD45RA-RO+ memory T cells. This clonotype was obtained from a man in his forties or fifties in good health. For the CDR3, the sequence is CSARRLTGGNSPLHF. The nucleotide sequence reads TGCAGTGCTAGACGCTTGACAGGGGGAAATTCACCCCTCCACTTT.